This T cell receptor beta chain was obtained from a study of PD-1 blockade in classical Hodgkin lymphoma. Study-wide results and caveats: Reported baseline diversity: healthy donors highest, relapsed/refractory patients lowest. Diversity in CD4+ TCRs, unlike that measured in CD8+ TCRs, had risen significantly by C4D1. Patients were excluded if nivolumab began under 1 year after ASCT (the autologous transplant). Patients newly diagnosed and complete responders had comparable baseline diversity.

Every patient relapsed after autologous stem cell transplantation, and brentuximab vedotin exposure varied. By magnetic negative selection, CD4+ T cells were purified from thawed PBMCs. Concerning this clone itself: Its antigen is as yet unknown.

Measured with immunoSEQ multiplex PCR; TCRdb has only the in-frame clones, and not every one. The repertoire holds about 9,000 clones, approximately 84% seen once, with 9% to 13% in the top ten. This CDR3 contains 16 residues. This TCR came from a human donor with classical Hodgkin lymphoma. The J gene is TRBJ1-3, the V gene TRBV21-1. TRBV21-1 is a listed pseudogene. This specimen consisted of CD4+ T cells from blood, obtained at baseline. The CDR3 DNA sequence: TGTGCCAGCAGCCCTGCTGGGAGAGGGATTGGAAACACCATATATTTT. It encodes CASSPAGRGIGNTIYF.